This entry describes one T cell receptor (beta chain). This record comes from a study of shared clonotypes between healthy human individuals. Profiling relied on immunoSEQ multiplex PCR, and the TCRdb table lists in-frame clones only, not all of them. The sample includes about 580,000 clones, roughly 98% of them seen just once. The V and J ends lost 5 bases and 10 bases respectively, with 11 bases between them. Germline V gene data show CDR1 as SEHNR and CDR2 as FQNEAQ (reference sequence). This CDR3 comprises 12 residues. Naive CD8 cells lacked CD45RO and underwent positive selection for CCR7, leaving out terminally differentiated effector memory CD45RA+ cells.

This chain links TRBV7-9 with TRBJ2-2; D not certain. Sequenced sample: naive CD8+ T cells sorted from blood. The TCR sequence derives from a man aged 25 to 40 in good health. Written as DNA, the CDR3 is TGTGCCAGCAGCGGTCTGCAGGAGGAGCTGTTTTTT. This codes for CASSGLQEELFF.